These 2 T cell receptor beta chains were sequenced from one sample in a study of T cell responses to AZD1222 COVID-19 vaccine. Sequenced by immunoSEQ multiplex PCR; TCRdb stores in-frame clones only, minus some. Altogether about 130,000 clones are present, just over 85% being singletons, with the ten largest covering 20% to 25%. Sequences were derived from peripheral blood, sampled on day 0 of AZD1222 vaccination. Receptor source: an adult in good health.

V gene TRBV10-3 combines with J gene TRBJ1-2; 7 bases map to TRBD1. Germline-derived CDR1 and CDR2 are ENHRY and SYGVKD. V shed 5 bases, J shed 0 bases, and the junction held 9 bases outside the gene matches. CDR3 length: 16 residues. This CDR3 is CAISTGTALANYGYTF. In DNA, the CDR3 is TGTGCCATCAGTACCGGGACAGCGCTTGCTAACTATGGCTACACCTTC.

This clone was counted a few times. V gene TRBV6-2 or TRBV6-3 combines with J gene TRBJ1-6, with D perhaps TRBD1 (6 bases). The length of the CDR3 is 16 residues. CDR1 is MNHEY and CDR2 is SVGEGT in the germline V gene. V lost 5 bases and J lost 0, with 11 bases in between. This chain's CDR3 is CASSQKDSSYNSPLHF. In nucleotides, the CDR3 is TGTGCCAGCAGTCAAAAGGACAGCTCCTATAATTCACCCCTCCACTTT.